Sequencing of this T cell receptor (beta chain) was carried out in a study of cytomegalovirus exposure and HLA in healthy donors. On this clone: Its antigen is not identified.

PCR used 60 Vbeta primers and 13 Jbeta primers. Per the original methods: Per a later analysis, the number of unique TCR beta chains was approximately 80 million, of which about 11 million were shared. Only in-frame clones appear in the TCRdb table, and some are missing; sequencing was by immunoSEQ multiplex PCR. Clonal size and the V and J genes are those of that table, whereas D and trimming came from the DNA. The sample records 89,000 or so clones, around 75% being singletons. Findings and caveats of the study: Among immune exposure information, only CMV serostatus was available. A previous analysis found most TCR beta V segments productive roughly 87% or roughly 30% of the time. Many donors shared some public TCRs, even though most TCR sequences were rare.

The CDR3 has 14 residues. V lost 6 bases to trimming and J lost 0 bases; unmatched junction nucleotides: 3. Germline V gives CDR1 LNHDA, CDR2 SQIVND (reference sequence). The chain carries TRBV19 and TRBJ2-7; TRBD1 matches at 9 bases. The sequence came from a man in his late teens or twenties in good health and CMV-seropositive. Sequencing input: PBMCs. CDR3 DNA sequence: TGTGCCAGTAGCGACAGGGGGAACTCCTACGAGCAGTACTTC. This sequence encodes CASSDRGNSYEQYF.